These 32 T cell receptor beta chains originate from one sample sequenced in a study of blood T cells in healthy people across ages. For the second PCR, which ran for about 7 to 11 cycles, a sample-barcoded 5' primer and a J-beta primer mix were used. TCRdb passed the 5' RACE reads through MiXCR, listing each CDR3 protein once. There are over a million distinct CDR3 sequences in the sample; more than 40% occur only once, and approximately 17% lies in the top ten. The sample comprised blood. These receptor sequences come from a woman aged 60-75 years in good health.

This chain links TRBV6-1 with TRBJ2-1, with 8 bases identical to TRBD2. There are 15 residues in the CDR3. V trimming: 5 bases; J trimming: 7 bases; junction bases outside the gene matches: 10. Per germline, CDR1 MNHNS and CDR2 SASEGT. CDR3 region: CASSLSGSFFNEQFF. The CDR3 DNA reads TGTGCCAGCAGTCTAAGCGGGAGCTTCTTTAATGAGCAGTTCTTC.

This clonotype was counted only a few times. The chain couples TRBV28 to TRBJ2-5, with D possibly matching TRBD1 (5 bases). V shed 6 bases and J shed 2 bases, with 7 bases lying between them. CDR3 length equals 12 residues. Germline V gene sequence: CDR1 MDHEN, CDR2 SYDVKM. CDR3 nucleotides: TGTGCCAGCAGAGGGGTGCAAGAGACCCAGTACTTC. Encoded protein: CASRGVQETQYF. Full variable domain (missing parts from reference TRBV28 and TRBJ2-5): DVKVTQSSRYLVKRTGEKVFLECVQDMDHENMFWYRQDPGLGLRLIYFSYDVKMKEKGDIPEGYSVSREKKERFSLILESASTNQTSMYLCASRGVQETQYFGPGTRLLVL.

The genes are TRBV6-5 and TRBJ1-1; D is unclear. CDR1 and CDR2 from the germline V gene are MNHEY and SVGAGI. There are 14 residues in the CDR3. The V end was cut by 5 bases, the J end by 1 base, with 11 bases between. Here the CDR3 reads CASSHGQANTEAFF. The CDR3 nucleotides are TGTGCCAGCAGTCACGGGCAGGCGAACACTGAAGCTTTCTTT.

The chain uses TRBV29-1 and TRBJ2-5; 8 bases fit TRBD1. The CDR3 length is 14 residues. The germline V gene encodes CDR1 SQVTM and CDR2 ANQGSEA. Trimming at V came to 4 bases and at J to 5 bases, leaving 9 bases not matched to a gene. For the CDR3, the DNA is TGCAGCGTTGCTGTGACAGGGGTAGGGGAGACCCAGTACTTC. This codes for CSVAVTGVGETQYF.

Only a few counts were recorded for this clonotype. The gene calls are TRBV20-1 and TRBJ2-7; TRBD2 aligns across 10 bases. Germline lookup yields CDR1 DFQATT and CDR2 SNEGSKA (reference sequence). The CDR3 sequence is 14 residues long. The V and J ends lost 3 bases and 5 bases, in that order; junction bases with no gene match: 7. In DNA form, the CDR3 reads TGCAGTGCTAGCATGGGACTAGCGAACAACGAGCAGTACTTC. The encoded protein is CSASMGLANNEQYF.

V and J are TRBV5-5 and TRBJ2-3; the D gene is possibly TRBD2 (6 bases). CDR3 length: 15 amino acids. Germline CDR1 and CDR2: SGHKS and YYEKEE (reference sequence). The ends were cut back, 3 bases at V and 4 bases at J, with 15 bases in the middle. CDR3 bases: TGTGCCAGCAGCTGGGACTCCGGGAGATCAGATACGCAGTATTTT. Amino acid sequence: CASSWDSGRSDTQYF.

This clonotype was found a few times. V is TRBV5-1 and J is TRBJ2-7, with 8 nucleotides matching TRBD2. This CDR3 spans 15 amino acids. V shed 0 bases, J shed 6 bases, and the junction held 8 bases outside the gene matches. Germline CDR1 reads SGHRS; CDR2 reads YFSETQ. The CDR3 is CASSLESGSWGEQYF. The CDR3 DNA reads as TGCGCCAGCAGCTTGGAAAGCGGGAGTTGGGGCGAGCAGTACTTC.

This clonotype was picked up a small number of times. J is TRBJ2-1 and V is TRBV29-1; TRBD2 matches 9 bases. The CDR3 runs to 19 residues. The V gene end was trimmed by 1 base and the J gene end by 2 bases; junction bases not matched to a gene: 15. CDR1 SQVTM and CDR2 ANQGSEA come from the germline V gene. CDR3 coding DNA: TGCAGCGTTGAAGGGGGGGCTAGCGGGGACCGCTCCCCCTACAATGAGCAGTTCTTC. Encoded protein: CSVEGGASGDRSPYNEQFF.

This chain links TRBV7-6 with TRBJ2-7; D could derive from TRBD1 or TRBD2 (6 bases each). Per the germline V gene, CDR1 is SGHVS and CDR2 is FNYEAQ. V was pared by 5 bases and J by 2 bases, with 10 bases between. This CDR3 contains 13 residues. The CDR3 here is CASSGGQAYEQYF. CDR3 in DNA: TGTGCCAGCAGCGGGGGGCAGGCCTACGAGCAGTACTTC. The variable domain in full, completed from reference TRBV7-6 and TRBJ2-7, reads GAGVSQSPRYKVTKRGQDVALRCDPISGHVSLYWYRQALGQGPEFLTYFNYEAQQDKSGLPNDRFSAERPEGSISTLTIQRTEQRDSAMYRCASSGGQAYEQYFGPGTRLTVT.

The chain joins TRBV7-2 to TRBJ2-7; D perhaps matches TRBD2 (6 bases). Germline CDR1 is SGHTA and CDR2 is FQGNSA. The CDR3 extends over 13 amino acids. The V end was cut by 4 bases, the J end by 6 bases, with 13 bases between. CDR3: CASSSLWGGEQYF. DNA for the CDR3: TGTGCCAGCAGCTCACTATGGGGAGGCGAGCAGTACTTC.

A note on this clonotype: The junction departs from the called germline gene at one end, perhaps through a read error. The genes are TRBV27 and TRBJ2-3, with 10 bases fitting TRBD2. CDR3 length equals 16 residues. CDR1 and CDR2 (germline): MNHEY, SMNVEV (reference sequence). The CDR3 loop reads CASSPRLAGVPDTQYF. CDR3 bases: TGTGCCAGCAGTCCCCGACTAGCGGGCGTACCAGATACGCAATATTTT.

A few counts support this clonotype. The CDR3 protein is CASSLGVEGYTF. The CDR3 nucleotides are TGCGCCAGCAGCTTGGGGGTGGAGGGCTACACCTTC. V is TRBV5-1 and J is TRBJ1-2; D remains ambiguous. The germline gives CDR1 SGHRS, CDR2 YFSETQ. CDR3 length: 12 residues. V was clipped by 0 bases and J by 8 bases, with 8 bases between them.

The chain uses TRBV20-1 and TRBJ2-7, with D unclear. Deletions cut 1 base from V and 3 bases from J, with 7 bases between. CDR1 DFQATT and CDR2 SNEGSKA come from the germline V gene (reference sequence). The CDR3 extends over 12 amino acids. The chain's CDR3 is CSARVTLYEQYF. CDR3 nucleotide sequence: TGCAGTGCTAGAGTTACTCTCTACGAGCAGTACTTC.

The CDR3 loop reads CASDPYNRDLQETQYF. CDR3 DNA sequence: TGCGCCAGCGATCCTTACAACCGGGACTTACAAGAGACCCAGTACTTC. The rearrangement uses TRBV4-1 and TRBJ2-5; TRBD2 might be the D (6 bases). CDR3 size: 16 residues. Per germline, CDR1 MGHRA and CDR2 YSYEKL. V was cut by 8 bases and J by 2 bases, with 21 bases left in between.

This rearrangement joins TRBV29-1 to TRBJ2-5; 7 nucleotides match TRBD1. CDR1 is SQVTM, CDR2 ANQGSEA, per germline. The CDR3 contains 12 residues. DNA for the CDR3: TGCAGTGTTACAACAGGGGTTCGGTGGTCGTACTTC. Encoded protein: CSVTTGVRWSYF.

This clonotype has just a few counts. The J gene is TRBJ2-1, the V gene TRBV12-3 or TRBV12-4, with D possibly TRBD2 on 6 matching bases. The CDR3 is 15 amino acids. V was trimmed by 5 bases and J by 4 bases, leaving 15 bases between them. For the CDR3, the DNA is TGTGCCAGCAGTCCGGCGTCGGGAGTTTACAATGAGCAGTTCTTC. It specifies CASSPASGVYNEQFF.

The chain has TRBV12-3 or TRBV12-4 and TRBJ2-4; D is undetermined. The CDR3 sequence is 12 residues long. The V end lost 5 bases, the J end lost 6 bases, and 8 bases lay between the germline ends. The CDR3 DNA reads as TGTGCCAGCAGTCCCTCGATAAACATTCAGTACTTC. This sequence encodes CASSPSINIQYF.

This clonotype was recorded a few times. The chain is built from TRBV9 and TRBJ2-1; the D gene could be TRBD1 or TRBD2 (5 bases each). The germline gives CDR1 SGDLS, CDR2 YYNGEE. This CDR3 is 15 amino acids long. The V and J ends lost 2 bases and 4 bases respectively, with 13 bases between them. CDR3 DNA sequence: TGTGCCAGCAGCGTCTCCGGGACGGCTTACAATGAGCAGTTCTTC. Translation: CASSVSGTAYNEQFF.

This clonotype was seen a handful of times. The V and J genes are TRBV6-2 or TRBV6-3 and TRBJ2-1, with D perhaps TRBD2 (7 bases). Per germline, CDR1 MNHEY and CDR2 SVGEGT. This CDR3 spans 15 amino acids. The V end lost 2 bases, the J end lost 8 bases, and 16 bases lay between the germline ends. In DNA, the CDR3 is TGTGCCAGCAGTTACGCACTAGGGGGGGGGGATGAGCAGTTCTTC. Translating gives CASSYALGGGDEQFF.

The V and J genes are TRBV5-1 and TRBJ1-1, with D unclear. V was cut by 4 bases and J by 1 base, with 11 bases left in between. The CDR3 is 14 amino acids. Germline loops: CDR1 SGHRS, CDR2 YFSETQ. CDR3 in amino acids: CASSPGPGNTEAFF. The DNA for the CDR3 is TGCGCCAGCAGCCCGGGCCCTGGGAACACTGAAGCTTTCTTT. Filled out from reference TRBV5-1 and TRBJ1-1, the complete variable domain reads KAGVTQTPRYLIKTRGQQVTLSCSPISGHRSVSWYQQTPGQGLQFLFEYFSETQRNKGNFPGRFSGRQFSNSRSEMNVSTLELGDSALYLCASSPGPGNTEAFFGQGTRLTVV.

The chain couples TRBV4-1 to TRBJ1-6, with 9 bases matching TRBD1. J was trimmed by 9 bases and V by 0 bases; bases with no gene match: 6. CDR1 and CDR2 from the germline V gene are MGHRA and YSYEKL. The CDR3 runs to 16 residues. The CDR3 spells CASSQERTGVGSPLHF. CDR3 in DNA: TGCGCCAGCAGCCAAGAAAGGACAGGGGTTGGTTCACCCCTCCACTTT.

This clonotype was seen a handful of times. The gene calls are TRBV4-1 and TRBJ1-2; tentatively, D is TRBD1 (5 bases). CDR3 length: 17 amino acids. The V gene lost 4 bases and the J gene lost 4 bases, with 22 bases spanning the gap. CDR1 is MGHRA and CDR2 is YSYEKL in the germline V gene. The CDR3 DNA sequence: TGCGCCAGCAGCCTCCTCAACGGGGGAAAAGTCGGCTATGGCTACACCTTC. This codes for CASSLLNGGKVGYGYTF.

The CDR3 spells CASSDKQGKLSGNTIYF. In DNA, the CDR3 is TGCGCCAGCAGCGATAAACAGGGGAAACTCTCTGGAAACACCATATATTTT. This chain links TRBV4-1 with TRBJ1-3; 7 bases fit TRBD1. The CDR3 is 17 amino acids. V was clipped by 5 bases and J by 0 bases; unmatched bases: 10. Germline-derived CDR1 and CDR2 are MGHRA and YSYEKL.

This clonotype was observed a few times. This rearrangement joins TRBV2 to TRBJ1-2, with TRBD1 as a possible D gene (5 bases). This CDR3 contains 15 residues. In germline, CDR1 is SNHLY, CDR2 FYNNEI. V was clipped by 8 bases and J by 3 bases, with 19 bases between them. CDR3 residues: CASWGGSGLDYGYTF. CDR3 DNA sequence: TGTGCCAGCTGGGGCGGTTCCGGGTTGGACTATGGCTACACCTTC.

This rearrangement joins TRBV20-1 to TRBJ1-1, with 8 bases matching TRBD1. The CDR3 runs 13 residues. Germline V gene data show CDR1 as DFQATT and CDR2 as SNEGSKA (reference sequence). V was pared by 4 bases and J by 5 bases, with 6 bases of the junction left unmatched. The CDR3 DNA sequence: TGCAGTGCTATACCAGGGGGCCGGACTGAAGCTTTCTTT. It translates to CSAIPGGRTEAFF.

This clonotype came up a few times. The CDR3 region has the DNA TGCGCCAGCAGTGAGTCGCCAGGGAAGCACGAGCAGTACTTC. The encoded protein is CASSESPGKHEQYF. The chain uses TRBV10-1 and TRBJ2-5; D perhaps matches TRBD1 (5 bases). The J call is uncertain, as TRBJ2-7 better fits the DNA end. The CDR3 covers 14 residues. Looked up from germline, CDR1 is WNHNN and CDR2 is SYGVQD (reference sequence).

This rearrangement joins TRBV7-9 to TRBJ2-1, with a weak D call TRBD1 (5 bases). Between the trimmed V and J ends, which lost 5 bases and 7 bases, there was a span of 21 bases. This CDR3 contains 16 residues. Germline V lookup: CDR1 SEHNR, CDR2 FQNEAQ (reference sequence). CDR3 sequence: CASSPVGRAERNEQFF. The DNA of the CDR3 is TGTGCCAGCAGCCCCGTAGGCAGGGCGGAGAGGAATGAGCAGTTCTTC.

This clonotype was counted at least ten times. This chain connects TRBV11-2 to TRBJ2-7, with 9 bases identical to TRBD2. The germline V gene encodes CDR1 SGHAT and CDR2 FQNNGV. The ends lost 5 bases at V and 2 bases at J; junction bases unmatched: 4. This CDR3 spans 14 amino acids. CDR3 sequence: CASSISGRAYEQYF. DNA for the CDR3: TGTGCCAGCAGCATTAGCGGGAGAGCCTACGAGCAGTACTTC.

This clonotype was recorded a few times. This chain connects TRBV27 to TRBJ2-7; TRBD2 aligns across 12 bases. J lost 7 bases, V lost 5 bases, and 18 bases had no gene match. CDR3 length: 18 residues. Germline V gene sequence: CDR1 MNHEY, CDR2 SMNVEV (reference sequence). The CDR3: CASSPGLAGWDSYNEQYF. The DNA of the CDR3 is TGTGCCAGCAGTCCAGGACTAGCGGGGTGGGACTCCTACAATGAGCAGTACTTC.

This clonotype was observed at least ten times. The V gene is TRBV29-1, the J gene TRBJ2-5, with a tentative D call TRBD1 (6 bases). The V gene lost 2 bases and the J gene lost 5 bases, with 12 bases spanning the gap. There are 13 residues in the CDR3. Per germline, CDR1 SQVTM and CDR2 ANQGSEA. The CDR3 loop is CSVEQGIRETQYF. The CDR3 nucleotides read TGCAGCGTTGAACAGGGGATTAGGGAGACCCAGTACTTC.

V and J are TRBV12-3 or TRBV12-4 and TRBJ2-1; tentative D call: TRBD2 (6 bases). V gave up 7 bases and J gave up 5 bases, with 15 bases separating them. The CDR3 has 14 residues. The CDR3 region has the DNA TGTGCCAGCAAGCTCGGCGGGGCGAACAATGAGCAGTTCTTC. Residues: CASKLGGANNEQFF.

This chain connects TRBV4-2 to TRBJ2-1; D may be TRBD2 (6 bases). CDR3 length: 19 residues. V was shortened by 4 bases and J by 3 bases, with 25 bases between the two germline ends. Germline V gene lookup returns CDR1 LGHNA and CDR2 YNFKEQ. The CDR3 spells CASSPRLISELASYNEQFF. CDR3 DNA: TGTGCCAGCAGCCCCAGACTAATTTCGGAGCTAGCGAGCTACAATGAGCAGTTCTTC.